The 21 T cell receptor beta chains below come from one sample, sequenced in a study of early T cells in non-severe SARS-CoV-2 infection. TCRdb redid the calling of the 5' RACE reads with MiXCR, one entry per CDR3 protein. The profile shows around 58,000 distinct CDR3 sequences, about 7.7% of them singletons. This material consisted of whole blood, taken at baseline. The receptors come from an adult who was a healthcare worker with PCR-confirmed SARS-CoV-2 infection or an uninfected control (not recorded which).

This clonotype was found many times. The V call is TRBV12-3 or TRBV12-4, the J call TRBJ2-1; the D is unclear. This CDR3 comprises 13 residues. V lost 1 base to trimming and J lost 5 bases, with 6 bases between them. The CDR3 bases are TGTGCCAGCAGTTTAGGGCAGAACAATGAGCAGTTCTTC. As protein: CASSLGQNNEQFF.

This clonotype was detected ten times or more. The chain recombines TRBV11-2 with TRBJ2-2; 7 bases agree with TRBD2. Germline CDR1 reads SGHAT; CDR2 reads FQNNGV. With 5 bases clipped from V and 5 bases from J, the junction kept 2 bases outside the gene matches. The CDR3 length is 13 residues. CDR3: CASSTGLTGELFF. The CDR3 nucleotides are TGTGCCAGCAGCACGGGACTAACCGGGGAGCTGTTTTTT.

The table lists this clonotype with a few counts. This chain uses TRBV5-1 with TRBJ1-1; TRBD1 aligns across 8 bases. There are 14 residues in the CDR3. J lost 1 base, V lost 8 bases, and 7 bases had no gene match. Germline assignment: CDR1 SGHRS and CDR2 YFSETQ. CDR3 sequence: CASTRGPGNTEAFF. CDR3 coding DNA: TGCGCCAGTACCAGGGGGCCTGGGAACACTGAAGCTTTCTTT.

The chain uses TRBV4-1 and TRBJ2-3, with 9 positions matching TRBD2. Trimming cost V 3 bases and J 2 bases; bases outside gene matches: 6. The CDR3 length is 16 residues. Germline values: CDR1 MGHRA, CDR2 YSYEKL. The DNA of the CDR3 is TGCGCCAGCAGCCAGGGACTAGCCTCCCCCACAGATACGCAGTATTTT. Translated: CASSQGLASPTDTQYF.

This clonotype was seen many times. The chain joins TRBV7-6 to TRBJ2-7, with unresolved D. This CDR3 contains 14 residues. V lost 4 bases and J lost 0, with 10 bases in between. CDR1 is SGHVS and CDR2 is FNYEAQ in the germline V gene. The CDR3 DNA is TGTGCCAGCAGCTCCGACTGGAGCTCCTACGAGCAGTACTTC. Translation gives CASSSDWSSYEQYF.

The rearrangement links TRBV6-5 to TRBJ2-7; D gene uncertain. Trimming shortened V by 5 bases and J by 2 bases, and 4 bases separated the two germline ends. The germline V gene encodes CDR1 MNHEY and CDR2 SVGAGI. The CDR3 length is 11 residues. CDR3 amino acids: CASSDPYEQYF. The CDR3 DNA reads as TGTGCCAGCAGTGATCCCTACGAGCAGTACTTC.

This clonotype has a count of ten or more. The V and J genes are TRBV7-9 and TRBJ1-1; D possibly corresponds to TRBD1 (5 bases). CDR1 is SEHNR and CDR2 is FQNEAQ in the germline V gene (reference sequence). The CDR3 loop spans 16 amino acids. The V gene lost 1 base and the J gene lost 1 base, with 13 bases spanning the gap. CDR3 bases: TGTGCCAGCAGCTTAGGGGCCGTGGGGCAGAACACTGAAGCTTTCTTT. This gives the protein CASSLGAVGQNTEAFF.

V is TRBV5-1 and J is TRBJ2-3; 8 nucleotides align to TRBD2. CDR1 is SGHRS, CDR2 YFSETQ, per germline. V gave up 2 bases and J gave up 3 bases; unmatched junction bases: 8. The CDR3 runs to 16 residues. The CDR3 bases are TGCGCCAGCAGCTTACGAGCGGGAGCGGGAACAGATACGCAGTATTTT. It encodes CASSLRAGAGTDTQYF.

Ten or more counts support this clonotype. This chain uses TRBV7-3 with TRBJ2-1; 7 bases line up with TRBD1. J gave up 0 bases and V 4 bases, and 3 bases lay outside the gene matches. Germline CDR1 SGHTA, CDR2 FQGTGA. CDR3 length equals 15 residues. CDR3: CASSWTGLSYNEQFF. The CDR3 DNA reads as TGTGCCAGCAGCTGGACAGGTCTCTCCTACAATGAGCAGTTCTTC.

The chain has TRBV15 and TRBJ2-5, with 11 bases lining up with TRBD2. Germline CDR1 and CDR2: LNHNV and YYDKDF (reference sequence). This CDR3 comprises 17 residues. J gave up 4 bases and V 5 bases, and 12 bases lay outside the gene matches. The CDR3 bases are TGTGCCACCAGCCCGGGGCTAGCGGGAGGATTAGGAGAGACCCAGTACTTC. This encodes CATSPGLAGGLGETQYF.

This clonotype has ten or more counts. The rearrangement links TRBV2 to TRBJ2-1; 9 positions agree with TRBD2. Unmatched junction bases numbered 1, after V lost 3 bases and J lost 4 bases. The germline V gene encodes CDR1 SNHLY and CDR2 FYNNEI. The CDR3 runs 14 residues. The CDR3 sequence is CASSELAGYNEQFF. The CDR3, as DNA: TGTGCCAGCAGTGAGCTAGCGGGGTACAATGAGCAGTTCTTC. The full variable domain, its missing parts supplied by reference TRBV2 and TRBJ2-1, is EPEVTQTPSHQVTQMGQEVILRCVPISNHLYFYWYRQILGQKVEFLVSFYNNEISEKSEIFDDQFSVERPDGSNFTLKIRSTKLEDSAMYFCASSELAGYNEQFFGPGTRLTVL.

The chain joins TRBV12-3 or TRBV12-4 to TRBJ2-5; D unresolved. The V and J ends lost 5 bases and 2 bases respectively, with 6 bases between them. The CDR3 length is 12 residues. The chain's CDR3 is CASSANQETQYF. For the CDR3, the DNA is TGTGCCAGCAGTGCAAATCAAGAGACCCAGTACTTC.

This clonotype was observed many times. The chain links TRBV12-3 or TRBV12-4 to TRBJ2-1; the match to TRBD1 covers 8 bases. Unmatched junction bases numbered 10, after V lost 3 bases and J lost 0 bases. The CDR3 is 18 residues long. For the CDR3, the DNA is TGTGCCAGCAGTTTGGGCCCGGACAGGGCGAGCTCCTACAATGAGCAGTTCTTC. This translates into CASSLGPDRASSYNEQFF.

This clonotype was found many times. The V gene is TRBV13, the J gene TRBJ2-2; D may be TRBD1 (5 bases). The germline V gene has CDR1 PRHDT and CDR2 FYEKMQ (reference sequence). The V gene lost 4 bases and the J gene lost 4 bases, with 13 bases spanning the gap. This CDR3 contains 15 residues. The CDR3 here is CASSSPGPSTGELFF. The CDR3 DNA reads TGTGCCAGCAGCTCCCCAGGGCCCAGCACCGGGGAGCTGTTTTTT.

This clonotype was counted between two and nine times. This chain connects TRBV29-1 to TRBJ2-1; 13 nucleotides align to TRBD2. The junction had 9 bases not matched to a gene; V was cut back by 5 bases and J by 8 bases. Per germline, CDR1 SQVTM and CDR2 ANQGSEA. The CDR3 is made up of 15 amino acids. This CDR3 reads CSVRTTSGRYHEQFF. CDR3 DNA: TGCAGCGTTCGGACGACTAGCGGGAGGTACCATGAGCAGTTCTTC.

This clonotype was counted a few times. The chain is built from TRBV5-8 and TRBJ1-2, with a tentative D call TRBD1 (6 bases). This CDR3 comprises 13 residues. With 5 bases removed from V and 7 bases from J, the gap between germline ends came to 15 bases. CDR1 SGHTS and CDR2 YDEGEE come from the germline V gene. The CDR3: CASSYQGLVGYTF. In nucleotides, the CDR3 is TGTGCCAGCAGTTATCAGGGGTTGGTTGGCTACACCTTC. Using reference TRBV5-8 and TRBJ1-2 for the parts outside the CDR3, the full variable domain is EAGVTQSPTHLIKTRGQQATLRCSPISGHTSVYWYQQALGLGLQFLLWYDEGEERNRGNFPPRFSGRQFPNYSSELNVNALELEDSALYLCASSYQGLVGYTFGSGTRLTVV.

The chain carries TRBV5-6 and TRBJ2-3, with TRBD2 matching 7 bases. The germline V gene has CDR1 SGHDT and CDR2 YYEEEE. The J segment lost 2 bases and the V segment lost 4 bases, leaving 4 bases of the junction unmatched. CDR3 length equals 14 residues. The CDR3 protein is CASSQGLFTDTQYF. The CDR3 nucleotides are TGTGCCAGCAGCCAGGGACTATTCACAGATACGCAGTATTTT.

This clonotype was detected ten times or more. The chain carries TRBV4-1 and TRBJ2-7; the D gene is possibly TRBD2 (5 bases). Trimming stripped 2 bases from V and 2 bases from J, with 10 bases between. Germline-derived CDR1 and CDR2 are MGHRA and YSYEKL. This CDR3 region has 14 residues. The CDR3 DNA reads as TGCGCCAGCAGCCAATTAGGACTCCCCTACGAGCAGTACTTC. It codes for CASSQLGLPYEQYF.

The V and J genes are TRBV6-2 or TRBV6-3 and TRBJ1-5; no reliable D call. Germline V lookup: CDR1 MNHEY, CDR2 SVGEGT. The V end was cut by 5 bases, the J end by 7 bases, with 12 bases between. The CDR3 is 13 residues long. The CDR3 spells CASSLTSRQPQHF. CDR3 bases: TGTGCCAGCAGTCTGACCTCAAGGCAGCCCCAGCATTTT.

This clonotype has a count of ten or more. J is TRBJ2-7 and V is TRBV7-9; tentatively, D is TRBD1 (6 bases). CDR3 length: 12 residues. Trimming shortened V by 1 base and J by 6 bases, and 7 bases separated the two germline ends. Germline V CDR1 and CDR2: SEHNR, FQNEAQ (reference sequence). In nucleotides, the CDR3 is TGTGCCAGCAGCTTAGGCAGGGGCGAGCAGTACTTC. Its translation: CASSLGRGEQYF.

The chain couples TRBV6-2 or TRBV6-3 to TRBJ2-7; a possible D gene is TRBD1 (5 bases). Germline CDR1 and CDR2: MNHEY and SVGEGT. The CDR3 consists of 15 residues. V was cut by 2 bases and J by 0 bases, with 11 bases left in between. The CDR3 is CASSYTGQFSYEQYF. CDR3 sequence (DNA): TGTGCCAGCAGTTACACAGGACAATTCTCCTACGAGCAGTACTTC.